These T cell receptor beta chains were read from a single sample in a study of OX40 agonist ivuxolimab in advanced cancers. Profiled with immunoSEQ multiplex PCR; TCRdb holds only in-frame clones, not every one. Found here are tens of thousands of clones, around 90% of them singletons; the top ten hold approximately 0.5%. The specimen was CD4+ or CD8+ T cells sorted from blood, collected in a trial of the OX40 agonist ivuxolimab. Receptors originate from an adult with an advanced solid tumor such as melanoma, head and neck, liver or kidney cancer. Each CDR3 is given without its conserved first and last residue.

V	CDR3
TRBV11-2	ASSGLTKRVNEQY
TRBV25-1	DWKRESEQY
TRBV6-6	ASSYSLGGQPQH
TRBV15	ATSNGTGRNYGYT
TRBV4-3	ASSQGRGQAVTEKLF
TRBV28	ASSFGGRGYT
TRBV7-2	ASSLQGETQY
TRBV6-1	ASRAGTSPYNEQF
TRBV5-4	ASSPGLNSDYEQY
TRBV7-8	ASSFAGTVYEQY
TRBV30	AWYERGSYNEQF
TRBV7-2	ASSSRDYQSYEQY
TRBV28	ASSLGTASGGEQF
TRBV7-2	ASSSHPGLNTGELF
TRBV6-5	ASSYARGSPYEQY
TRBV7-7	ASRARRVNQPQH
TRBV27	ASSLRGAIKETQY
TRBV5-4	ASSETSGRVVDIQY
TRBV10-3	AISGGAPGEKLF